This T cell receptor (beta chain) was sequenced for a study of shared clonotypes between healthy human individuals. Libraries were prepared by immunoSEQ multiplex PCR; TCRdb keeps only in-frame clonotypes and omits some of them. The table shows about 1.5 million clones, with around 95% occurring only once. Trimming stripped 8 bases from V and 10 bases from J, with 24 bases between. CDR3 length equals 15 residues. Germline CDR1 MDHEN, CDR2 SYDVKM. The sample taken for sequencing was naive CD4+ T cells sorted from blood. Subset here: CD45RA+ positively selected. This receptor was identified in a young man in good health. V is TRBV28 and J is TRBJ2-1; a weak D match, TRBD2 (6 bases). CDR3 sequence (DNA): TGTGCCAGCTTCGCGGGGCTTTTCCGGGATGGGGAGCAGTTCTTC. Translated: CASFAGLFRDGEQFF.